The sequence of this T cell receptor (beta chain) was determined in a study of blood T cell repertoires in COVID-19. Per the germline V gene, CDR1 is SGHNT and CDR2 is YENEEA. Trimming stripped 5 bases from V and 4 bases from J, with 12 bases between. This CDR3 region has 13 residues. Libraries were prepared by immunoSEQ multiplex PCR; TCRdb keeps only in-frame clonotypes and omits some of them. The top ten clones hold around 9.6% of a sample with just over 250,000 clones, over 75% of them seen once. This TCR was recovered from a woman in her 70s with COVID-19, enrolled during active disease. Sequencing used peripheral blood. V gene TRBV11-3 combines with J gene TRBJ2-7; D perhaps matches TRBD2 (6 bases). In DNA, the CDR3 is TGTGCCAGCAGCCTTGGGGAGGAATACGAGCAGTACTTC. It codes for CASSLGEEYEQYF.